This T cell receptor (beta chain) was identified during a study of T cell changes during pregnancy in multiple sclerosis. V was cut by 7 bases and J by 14 bases, with 15 bases left in between. The CDR3 loop spans 12 amino acids. Germline V gene data show CDR1 as MNHEY and CDR2 as SVGAGI. Here immunoSEQ multiplex PCR was the method, and the copy in TCRdb shows in-frame clones only, minus some. The table shows over 50,000 clones, with 93% occurring only once. The chain employs TRBV6-5 and TRBJ1-6, with TRBD1 as a possible D gene (6 bases). The clonotype originates from a female donor with multiple sclerosis, enrolled in a pregnancy study. Specimen: peripheral blood, collected in the second trimester of pregnancy. The CDR3 loop is CASKTGFSTLHF. The CDR3 nucleotides read TGTGCCAGCAAGACAGGTTTCTCCACCCTCCACTTT.